This paragraph covers one T cell receptor beta chain sequence. Germline loops: CDR1 SEHNR, CDR2 FQNEAQ (reference sequence). The CDR3 length is 15 residues. J was trimmed by 4 bases and V by 3 bases; bases with no gene match: 7. The sample originates from a study of shared clonotypes between healthy human individuals. Positive CCR7 selection of CD45RO-negative cells yielded the naive CD8 cells, and terminally differentiated effector memory CD45RA+ cells were excluded. Assay: immunoSEQ multiplex PCR; the TCRdb copy retains only in-frame clones and omits some. The table has about 2 million clones, less than 95% seen once.

The origin of this receptor is a man between 18 and 29 years old in good health. The sequencing sample was made of naive CD8+ T cells sorted from blood. This sequence joins TRBV7-9 and TRBJ2-7; 9 bases agree with TRBD2. The CDR3 region has the DNA TGTGCCAGCAGCTTTTTTAGCGGGAGAAGGTACGAGCAGTACTTC. Translating gives CASSFFSGRRYEQYF.